This TCR beta chain appears in the sequencing data of a study of T-cell memory formation after mild COVID-19. Constant-segment primers served in 5'RACE that generated TCR alpha and TCR beta cDNA libraries bearing sample barcodes and UMIs. TCRdb re-called the 5' RACE reads through MiXCR, storing one row per CDR3 protein. The sample includes a few hundred thousand distinct CDR3 sequences, approximately 21% of them seen just once. This clonotype has just one count. Its antigen is still unknown. Germline-derived CDR1 and CDR2 are MNHNY and SVGAGI (reference sequence). The CDR3 spans 18 residues. Trimming at V came to 6 bases and at J to 1 base, leaving 9 bases not matched to a gene. Study-wide results and caveats: Cross-reactive memory appears to have joined, as suggested by some responding clones showing up in pre-infection memory. Day 15 to 85 contractors were CD4/CD8 balanced; later expanders leaned CD4+.

The TCR comes from an adult woman who had mild COVID-19 (a few samples of this study predate the infection). Cell type and time point are not known. V and J are TRBV6-6 and TRBJ2-7; 16 bases are a match to TRBD2. The specimen was PBMCs or a T cell subset sorted from them (not recorded which). The CDR3 reads CASSSGTSGGAASYEQYF. For the CDR3, the DNA is TGTGCCAGCAGCTCCGGGACTAGCGGGGGGGCCGCGTCCTACGAGCAGTACTTC.